Each of the 7 T cell receptor beta chains below was sequenced from the same sample in a study of CD4 T cells in relation to SARS-CoV-2 and coronaviruses. Before the COVID-19 pandemic, during about 2011-2019, CD4+ T cells were taken from unexposed donors. Isolation of CD4+ T cells took place after about 9 days in culture. The data were produced by immunoSEQ multiplex PCR, yet TCRdb's version contains in-frame clones alone and is incomplete. The sample carries about 26,000 clones, approximately 73% recorded once. These receptors' targets are unknown. Sequencing input: CD4+ T cells from PBMCs, cultured in vitro. Receptors originate from a human donor in good health.

This clone was observed a few times. CDR3: CASGGTGGQPQHF. CDR3 DNA: TGTGCCAGCGGGGGAACAGGGGGGCAGCCCCAGCATTTT. The rearrangement links TRBV28 to TRBJ1-5; 8 bases align to TRBD1. V gave up 8 bases and J gave up 7 bases; unmatched junction bases: 7. The CDR3 is made up of 13 amino acids. Germline V gene lookup returns CDR1 MDHEN and CDR2 SYDVKM.

Points on this clone: This same CDR3 is encoded by further DNA sequences in the sample. V and J are TRBV18 and TRBJ2-3; no clear D gene. Germline V lookup: CDR1 KGHSH, CDR2 LQKENI. This CDR3 contains 11 residues. Trimming shortened V by 3 bases and J by 6 bases, and 4 bases separated the two germline ends. The CDR3: CASSPWDTQYF. In DNA form, the CDR3 reads TGTGCCAGCTCACCTTGGGATACGCAGTATTTT.

This clone came up once. The CDR3 coding sequence is TGTGCCAGCAGCCAAGAGAGGGGACTAGCGATTTACGAGCAGTACTTC. Residues: CASSQERGLAIYEQYF. V is TRBV4-2 and J is TRBJ2-7; 10 bases are a match to TRBD2. The CDR3 is 16 residues long. Trimming at V came to 0 bases and at J to 4 bases, leaving 6 bases not matched to a gene. Germline loops: CDR1 LGHNA, CDR2 YNFKEQ.

The gene calls are TRBV18 and TRBJ1-2, with 11 bases identical to TRBD1. The V segment lost 3 bases and the J segment 6 bases; nucleotides outside the gene matches: 0. The CDR3 has 13 residues. Germline assignment: CDR1 KGHSH and CDR2 LQKENI. DNA of the CDR3: TGTGCCAGCTCACCGGGACAGGGGGATGGCTACACCTTC. This sequence encodes CASSPGQGDGYTF.

This clone was seen a few times. This chain joins TRBV4-1 and TRBJ2-7; no definite D call. This CDR3 is built from 11 residues. Germline V gene lookup returns CDR1 MGHRA and CDR2 YSYEKL. Trimming removed 4 bases from V and 5 bases from J, with 6 bases in between. The CDR3: CASSPVDEQYF. CDR3 bases: TGCGCCAGCAGCCCCGTCGACGAGCAGTACTTC.

The rearrangement uses TRBV5-1 and TRBJ2-3; D possibly uses TRBD1 or TRBD2 (5 bases each). From germline, CDR1 is SGHRS and CDR2 YFSETQ. The CDR3 loop spans 14 amino acids. V shed 6 bases and J shed 9 bases, with 20 bases lying between them. CDR3 coding DNA: TGCGCCAGCACCCCCTCCCCAGGGACGGGAACGCAGTATTTT. Encoded protein: CASTPSPGTGTQYF.

This sequence joins TRBV4-1 and TRBJ1-5, with D perhaps TRBD1 (6 bases). Trimming shortened V by 1 base and J by 1 base, and 14 bases separated the two germline ends. Germline-derived CDR1 and CDR2 are MGHRA and YSYEKL. The CDR3 sequence is 17 residues long. Here the CDR3 reads CASSQGKGGASNQPQHF. DNA for the CDR3: TGCGCCAGCAGCCAAGGTAAGGGGGGAGCGAGCAATCAGCCCCAGCATTTT.